Each of the 32 T cell receptor beta chains below was sequenced from the same sample in a study of T cells after yellow fever vaccination. TCRdb reanalysed the 5' RACE reads using MiXCR and keeps one entry per CDR3 protein. The data show 350,000 to 450,000 distinct CDR3 sequences, around 6.5% seen once. Specimen: PBMCs, collected 5 days after the yellow fever booster vaccination. These receptors originate from a man in his thirties or forties who received the YFV17D yellow fever vaccine.

In this sample, this clonotype turned up a few times. The chain combines TRBV4-3 with TRBJ2-7; unclear D gene. The V end lost 0 bases, the J end lost 3 bases, and 9 bases lay between the germline ends. In germline, CDR1 is LGHNA, CDR2 YSLEER. The CDR3 has 14 amino acids. The CDR3 protein is CASSQESSSYEQYF. The CDR3 region has the DNA TGCGCCAGCAGCCAAGAATCTTCGAGCTACGAGCAGTACTTC.

This clonotype was seen repeatedly, ten times or more. V is TRBV5-1 and J is TRBJ1-1, with D maybe TRBD1 (5 bases). The V gene's germline CDR1 is SGHRS and CDR2 YFSETQ. V shed 5 bases and J shed 1 base, with 15 bases lying between them. The CDR3 covers 15 residues. CDR3 sequence reads: CASSLSGTGNTEAFF. The CDR3 DNA reads TGCGCCAGCAGTTTGTCCGGGACGGGGAACACTGAAGCTTTCTTT. The full variable domain, with the rest looked up from reference TRBV5-1 and TRBJ1-1, is KAGVTQTPRYLIKTRGQQVTLSCSPISGHRSVSWYQQTPGQGLQFLFEYFSETQRNKGNFPGRFSGRQFSNSRSEMNVSTLELGDSALYLCASSLSGTGNTEAFFGQGTRLTVV.

This clonotype was seen a few times. This chain links TRBV4-3 with TRBJ1-1; the D is unclear. V lost 4 bases to trimming and J lost 4 bases, with 10 bases between them. Germline V gene data show CDR1 as LGHNA and CDR2 as YSLEER. This CDR3 has 13 amino acids. CDR3 bases: TGCGCCAGCAGCCGTAGGGTCGGCACTGAAGCTTTCTTT. It is translated as CASSRRVGTEAFF.

This clonotype was seen at least ten times. The rearrangement links TRBV7-2 to TRBJ2-2; 7 bases are shared with TRBD1. Germline V gene sequence: CDR1 SGHTA, CDR2 FQGNSA. The CDR3 length is 14 residues. With 5 bases clipped from V and 5 bases from J, the junction kept 5 bases outside the gene matches. For the CDR3, the DNA is TGTGCCAGCAGCCATCGACAGGGAACCGGGGAGCTGTTTTTT. Translation gives CASSHRQGTGELFF.

This clonotype was recorded at least ten times. The chain employs TRBV7-9 and TRBJ2-5; D remains unclear. The CDR3 totals 15 residues. V was clipped by 5 bases and J by 2 bases, with 15 bases between them. Germline CDR1 and CDR2: SEHNR and FQNEAQ (reference sequence). Here the CDR3 DNA reads TGTGCCAGCAGCCCAGCCCCGCGCGGACAAGAGACCCAGTACTTC. It specifies CASSPAPRGQETQYF.

This clonotype was picked up a small number of times. V usage is TRBV12-3 or TRBV12-4 and J usage is TRBJ2-3; the match to TRBD2 covers 12 bases. V shed 6 bases and J 4 bases; nucleotides not matched to a gene: 5. CDR3 length: 15 amino acids. The CDR3 DNA reads as TGTGCCAGCAGCAGACTAGCGGGAGACCCAGATACGCAGTATTTT. The encoded protein is CASSRLAGDPDTQYF.

The J gene is TRBJ1-2, the V gene TRBV29-1, with a possible D match to TRBD1 (6 bases). Germline assignment: CDR1 SQVTM and CDR2 ANQGSEA. This CDR3 is built from 11 residues. Between the trimmed V and J ends, which lost 3 bases and 13 bases, there was a span of 15 bases. CDR3 amino acids: CSVEFGGLFTF. The CDR3 DNA follows: TGCAGCGTTGAGTTTGGGGGCCTCTTCACCTTC.

The chain recombines TRBV14 with TRBJ2-1, with 7 bases lining up with TRBD1. Trimming cost V 4 bases and J 4 bases; bases outside gene matches: 13. The length of the CDR3 is 17 residues. Germline values: CDR1 SGHDN, CDR2 FVKESK. The CDR3, as DNA: TGTGCCAGCAGCCGACACAGGGGAAGTGGGGCTTACAATGAGCAGTTCTTC. Translating it yields CASSRHRGSGAYNEQFF.

The J gene is TRBJ2-5, the V gene TRBV3-1; TRBD2 agrees at 8 bases. The CDR3 contains 16 residues. CDR1 LGHDT and CDR2 YNNKEL come from the germline V gene (reference sequence). J was trimmed by 1 base and V by 5 bases; bases with no gene match: 9. CDR3 nucleotides: TGTGCCAGCAGCTCCTGGACTAGCTGGGGCCAAGAGACCCAGTACTTC. This encodes CASSSWTSWGQETQYF.

V and J are TRBV2 and TRBJ2-5; D remains ambiguous. The CDR3 is made up of 14 amino acids. Germline V gene sequence: CDR1 SNHLY, CDR2 FYNNEI. V was clipped by 1 base and J by 3 bases, with 9 bases between them. CDR3 sequence (DNA): TGTGCCAGCAGTGAAGTTACTCACAAAGAGACCCAGTACTTC. Protein product: CASSEVTHKETQYF. Combining the CDR3 with reference TRBV2 and TRBJ2-5 gives the whole variable domain EPEVTQTPSHQVTQMGQEVILRCVPISNHLYFYWYRQILGQKVEFLVSFYNNEISEKSEIFDDQFSVERPDGSNFTLKIRSTKLEDSAMYFCASSEVTHKETQYFGPGTRLLVL.

The gene calls are TRBV29-1 and TRBJ2-5; 7 bases map to TRBD2. The length of the CDR3 is 21 residues. Losses at the gene ends were 0 bases for V and 1 base for J; bases not matched to a gene: 23. Germline V CDR1 and CDR2: SQVTM, ANQGSEA. The CDR3 is CSVEDPARDGRRGRAQETQYF. In nucleotides, the CDR3 is TGCAGCGTTGAAGATCCGGCTAGGGACGGGAGGCGGGGAAGGGCCCAAGAGACCCAGTACTTC.

This clonotype was seen repeatedly, ten times or more. This chain links TRBV15 with TRBJ2-2; 10 bases fit TRBD2. V dropped 4 bases and J dropped 6; count of bases not matched to a gene: 8. Germline V lookup: CDR1 LNHNV, CDR2 YYDKDF (reference sequence). This CDR3 contains 16 residues. The CDR3 loop reads CATSTGGLAGAGELFF. CDR3 bases: TGTGCCACCAGCACAGGGGGGCTAGCGGGAGCCGGGGAGCTGTTTTTT.

This rearrangement joins TRBV4-3 to TRBJ2-3; no clear D gene. This CDR3 contains 15 residues. Per germline, CDR1 LGHNA and CDR2 YSLEER. Between the trimmed V and J ends, which lost 1 base and 2 bases, there was a span of 10 bases. CDR3 amino acids: CASSQGSFLTDTQYF. DNA of the CDR3: TGCGCCAGCAGCCAAGGTTCTTTCCTCACAGATACGCAGTATTTT.

Only a few counts were recorded for this clonotype. The chain is built from TRBV5-5 and TRBJ1-1; D not resolved. The CDR3 is 13 amino acids. Per the germline V gene, CDR1 is SGHKS and CDR2 is YYEKEE (reference sequence). V gave up 5 bases and J gave up 4 bases, with 12 bases separating them. This CDR3 reads CASRPVGSTEAFF. The CDR3 coding sequence is TGTGCCAGCAGACCGGTGGGCTCCACTGAAGCTTTCTTT.

The chain employs TRBV20-1 and TRBJ2-1, with a weak D call TRBD2 (5 bases). The CDR3 spans 11 residues. The V end was cut by 4 bases, the J end by 8 bases, with 9 bases between. Germline assignment: CDR1 DFQATT and CDR2 SNEGSKA (reference sequence). As DNA, the CDR3 is TGCAGTGCTACAGTGAGGGATGAGCAGTTCTTC. Its protein product is CSATVRDEQFF.

This clonotype came up a few times. The chain has TRBV7-2 and TRBJ2-1; 9 bases are shared with TRBD2. Germline values: CDR1 SGHTA, CDR2 FQGNSA. Losses at the gene ends were 8 bases for V and 3 bases for J; bases not matched to a gene: 8. The CDR3 loop spans 15 amino acids. CDR3 region: CASRAGGTFYNEQFF. The CDR3 DNA sequence: TGTGCCAGCCGGGCGGGAGGGACCTTCTACAATGAGCAGTTCTTC.

The rearrangement links TRBV5-1 to TRBJ2-7; 10 bases fit TRBD1. V gave up 5 bases and J gave up 0 bases; unmatched junction bases: 11. CDR1 and CDR2 from the germline V gene are SGHRS and YFSETQ. This CDR3 has 17 residues. The CDR3 reads CASSGTSGTGDSYEQYF. In DNA form, the CDR3 reads TGCGCCAGCAGTGGCACCTCGGGGACAGGGGACTCCTACGAGCAGTACTTC.

This clonotype was detected only a few times. This sequence joins TRBV5-4 and TRBJ2-5; D is ambiguous. Trimming stripped 3 bases from V and 6 bases from J, with 15 bases between. Germline V gene data show CDR1 as SGHNT and CDR2 as YYREEE (reference sequence). The CDR3 runs 14 residues. Here the CDR3 reads CASSSPLERQTQYF. For the CDR3, the DNA is TGTGCCAGCAGCTCCCCCCTCGAGAGACAGACCCAGTACTTC.

At least ten counts were recorded for this clonotype. The V gene is TRBV7-2, the J gene TRBJ2-5, with TRBD2 matching over 8 bases. After removal of 5 bases from V and 3 bases from J, the junction contained 5 bases not matched to a gene. The CDR3 contains 14 residues. Germline lookup yields CDR1 SGHTA and CDR2 FQGNSA. DNA for the CDR3: TGTGCCAGCAGCCCCACTAGCGGAGAAGAGACCCAGTACTTC. It specifies CASSPTSGEETQYF. The full variable domain, with the rest looked up from reference TRBV7-2 and TRBJ2-5, is GAGVSQSPSNKVTEKGKDVELRCDPISGHTALYWYRQSLGQGLEFLIYFQGNSAPDKSGLPSDRFSAERTGGSVSTLTIQRTQQEDSAVYLCASSPTSGEETQYFGPGTRLLVL.

This clonotype was counted many times. The rearrangement joins TRBV7-2 to TRBJ2-1; tentatively, D is TRBD1 (5 bases). This CDR3 comprises 15 residues. Deletions cut 6 bases from V and 8 bases from J, with 20 bases between. Looked up from germline, CDR1 is SGHTA and CDR2 is FQGNSA. This chain's CDR3 is CASSLDRGVLDEQFF. CDR3 bases: TGTGCCAGCAGTCTAGACAGAGGAGTATTGGATGAGCAGTTCTTC.

This clonotype was observed many times. DNA for the CDR3: TGCAGTGCTATAGCCAGGGGGCTAACTGTAGAGACCCAGTACTTC. As protein: CSAIARGLTVETQYF. The chain employs TRBV20-1 and TRBJ2-5, with 8 nucleotides matching TRBD1. Germline lookup yields CDR1 DFQATT and CDR2 SNEGSKA (reference sequence). V lost 4 bases and J lost 4; bases outside the gene matches: 11. The CDR3 runs 15 residues.

V is TRBV29-1 and J is TRBJ2-1; D call uncertain. Trimming left V 5 bases short and J 9 bases short, with 11 bases between. From germline, CDR1 is SQVTM and CDR2 ANQGSEA. The CDR3 extends over 11 amino acids. The CDR3 reads CSVRSSGEQFF. The CDR3 coding sequence is TGCAGCGTTAGGAGTTCGGGTGAGCAGTTCTTC.

This clonotype was seen repeatedly, ten times or more. The rearrangement uses TRBV20-1 and TRBJ2-3; 9 bases match TRBD2. The length of the CDR3 is 15 residues. The V and J ends lost 0 bases and 5 bases, in that order; junction bases with no gene match: 6. The V gene's germline CDR1 is DFQATT and CDR2 SNEGSKA (reference sequence). CDR3 residues: CSARDPSTSGDTQYF. The CDR3 nucleotides read TGCAGTGCTAGAGATCCGTCGACTAGCGGAGATACGCAGTATTTT.

This clonotype occurred a few times. The V call is TRBV30, the J call TRBJ2-7; D possibly corresponds to TRBD1 (5 bases). The CDR3 has 14 amino acids. Trimming removed 2 bases at V and 1 base at J, with 12 bases between. Germline CDR1 and CDR2: GTSNPN and SVGIG (reference sequence). The CDR3 spells CAWSTPTESYEQYF. Written as DNA, the CDR3 is TGTGCCTGGAGTACGCCGACAGAATCCTACGAGCAGTACTTC.

The chain uses TRBV15 and TRBJ2-7, with 9 bases lining up with TRBD1. The CDR3 is made up of 16 amino acids. Germline CDR1 and CDR2: LNHNV and YYDKDF (reference sequence). V lost 0 bases and J lost 5; bases outside the gene matches: 8. In DNA, the CDR3 is TGTGCCACCAGCAGAGATAAATGGGACAGGGACCACGAGCAGTACTTC. This translates into CATSRDKWDRDHEQYF.

This clonotype appeared many times. The chain recombines TRBV7-9 with TRBJ1-4, with TRBD1 matching over 9 bases. The CDR3 runs to 15 residues. V was clipped by 1 base and J by 5 bases; unmatched bases: 2. Germline V lookup: CDR1 SEHNR, CDR2 FQNEAQ (reference sequence). The CDR3: CASSLEGTGNEKLFF. The CDR3 coding sequence is TGTGCCAGCAGCTTAGAAGGGACAGGGAATGAAAAACTGTTTTTT.

This clonotype has ten or more counts. The V gene is TRBV7-3, the J gene TRBJ2-2, with D perhaps TRBD2 (6 bases). V gave up 6 bases and J gave up 2 bases, with 13 bases separating them. Germline values: CDR1 SGHTA, CDR2 FQGTGA. This CDR3 spans 15 amino acids. CDR3 loop: CASSLMGGNTGELFF. CDR3 nucleotides: TGTGCCAGCAGTCTAATGGGGGGAAACACCGGGGAGCTGTTTTTT. Filled out from reference TRBV7-3 and TRBJ2-2, the complete variable domain reads GAGVSQTPSNKVTEKGKYVELRCDPISGHTALYWYRQSLGQGPEFLIYFQGTGAADDSGLPNDRFFAVRPEGSVSTLKIQRTERGDSAVYLCASSLMGGNTGELFFGEGSRLTVL.

This clonotype was seen more than once but under ten times. For the CDR3, the DNA is TGCGCCAGCAAACGACGGACGGTTAAAGAGACCCAGTACTTC. It specifies CASKRRTVKETQYF. This chain connects TRBV5-1 to TRBJ2-5, with D unclear. CDR3 size: 14 residues. V was clipped by 6 bases and J by 3 bases, with 15 bases between them. Germline values: CDR1 SGHRS, CDR2 YFSETQ.

This chain links TRBV5-1 with TRBJ2-1; D gene unclear. The germline gives CDR1 SGHRS, CDR2 YFSETQ. CDR3 length: 15 residues. The V end lost 6 bases, the J end lost 0 bases, and 13 bases lay between the germline ends. The chain's CDR3 is CASTLDSSSYNEQFF. As DNA, the CDR3 is TGCGCCAGCACTTTAGACTCCAGCTCCTACAATGAGCAGTTCTTC.

This clonotype has more than one count but fewer than ten. This sequence joins TRBV5-1 and TRBJ2-5, with D uncertain. Trimming left V 0 bases short and J 1 base short, with 7 bases between. CDR3 length: 14 amino acids. Germline V gives CDR1 SGHRS, CDR2 YFSETQ. For the CDR3, the DNA is TGCGCCAGCAGCTTGGACCATAGCCAAGAGACCCAGTACTTC. It encodes CASSLDHSQETQYF.

This clonotype has just a few counts. V gene TRBV7-2 combines with J gene TRBJ2-2, with a possible D match to TRBD1 (6 bases). This CDR3 is built from 14 residues. Germline CDR1 SGHTA, CDR2 FQGNSA. V was cut by 5 bases and J by 7 bases, with 14 bases left in between. CDR3 sequence reads: CASSVTGLFGELFF. The DNA of the CDR3 is TGTGCCAGCAGCGTTACAGGGCTTTTCGGGGAGCTGTTTTTT. Variable domain in full (rest from reference TRBV7-2 and TRBJ2-2): GAGVSQSPSNKVTEKGKDVELRCDPISGHTALYWYRQSLGQGLEFLIYFQGNSAPDKSGLPSDRFSAERTGGSVSTLTIQRTQQEDSAVYLCASSVTGLFGELFFGEGSRLTVL.

J is TRBJ2-7 and V is TRBV6-2 or TRBV6-3, with D maybe TRBD1 (6 bases). Trimming pared 4 bases from V and 0 bases from J, leaving 16 bases between. The CDR3 runs 16 residues. Germline V gene sequence: CDR1 MNHEY, CDR2 SVGEGT. The CDR3 spells CASSSPGQYLSYEQYF. Written as DNA, the CDR3 is TGTGCCAGCAGTTCCCCCGGACAGTACCTCTCCTACGAGCAGTACTTC.